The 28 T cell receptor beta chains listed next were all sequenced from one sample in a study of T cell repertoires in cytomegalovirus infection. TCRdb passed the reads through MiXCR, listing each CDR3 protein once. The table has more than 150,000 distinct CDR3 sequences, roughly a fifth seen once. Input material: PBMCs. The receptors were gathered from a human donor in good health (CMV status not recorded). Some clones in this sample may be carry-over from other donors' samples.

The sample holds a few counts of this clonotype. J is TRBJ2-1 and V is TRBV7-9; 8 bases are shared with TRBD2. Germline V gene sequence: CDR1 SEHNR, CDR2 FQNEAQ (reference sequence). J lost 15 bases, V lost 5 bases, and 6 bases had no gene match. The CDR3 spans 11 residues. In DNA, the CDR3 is TGTGCCAGCAGCGAGCGGGGGCCTGGGTTCTTC. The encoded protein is CASSERGPGFF.

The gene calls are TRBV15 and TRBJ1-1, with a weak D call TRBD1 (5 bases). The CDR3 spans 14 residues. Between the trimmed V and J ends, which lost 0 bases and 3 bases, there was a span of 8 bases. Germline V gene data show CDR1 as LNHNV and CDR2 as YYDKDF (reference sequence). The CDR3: CATSRDRADTEAFF. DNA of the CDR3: TGTGCCACCAGCAGAGACAGGGCAGACACTGAAGCTTTCTTT.

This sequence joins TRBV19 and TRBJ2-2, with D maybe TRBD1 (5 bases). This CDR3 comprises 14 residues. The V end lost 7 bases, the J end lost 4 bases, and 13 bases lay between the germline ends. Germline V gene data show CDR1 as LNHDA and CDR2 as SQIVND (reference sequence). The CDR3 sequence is CASMSRATTGELFF. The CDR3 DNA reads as TGTGCCAGTATGAGCAGGGCAACCACCGGGGAGCTGTTTTTT.

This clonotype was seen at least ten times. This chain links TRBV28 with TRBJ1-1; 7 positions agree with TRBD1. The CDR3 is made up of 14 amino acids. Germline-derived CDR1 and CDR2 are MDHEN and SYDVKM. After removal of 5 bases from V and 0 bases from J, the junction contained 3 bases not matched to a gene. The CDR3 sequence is CASSQTGMNTEAFF. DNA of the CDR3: TGTGCCAGCAGTCAGACAGGGATGAACACTGAAGCTTTCTTT.

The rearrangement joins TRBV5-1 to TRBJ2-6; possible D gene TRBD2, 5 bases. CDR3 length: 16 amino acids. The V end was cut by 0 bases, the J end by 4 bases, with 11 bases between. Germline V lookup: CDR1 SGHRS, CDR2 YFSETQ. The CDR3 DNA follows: TGCGCCAGCAGCTTGGCCGAGGGTACGGGGGCCAACGTCCTGACTTTC. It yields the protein CASSLAEGTGANVLTF.

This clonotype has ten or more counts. The CDR3 DNA follows: TGTGCCAGCAGCTTGGAGCCCCTGACGGTGAATGAGCAGTTCTTC. It yields the protein CASSLEPLTVNEQFF. The rearrangement links TRBV7-3 to TRBJ2-1; D ambiguous. Germline CDR1 and CDR2: SGHTA and FQGTGA. There are 15 residues in the CDR3. V was cut by 3 bases and J by 7 bases, with 16 bases left in between.

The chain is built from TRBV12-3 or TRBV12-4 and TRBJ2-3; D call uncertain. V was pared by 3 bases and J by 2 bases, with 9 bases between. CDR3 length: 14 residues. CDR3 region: CASSFTLPTDTQYF. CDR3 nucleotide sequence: TGTGCCAGCAGTTTTACTCTTCCCACAGATACGCAGTATTTT.

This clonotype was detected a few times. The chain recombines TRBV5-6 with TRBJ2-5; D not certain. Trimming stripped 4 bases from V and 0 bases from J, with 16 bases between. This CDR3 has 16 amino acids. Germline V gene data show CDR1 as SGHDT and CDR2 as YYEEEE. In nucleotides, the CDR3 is TGTGCCAGCAGCACTACGGGTCAGAGCTACCAAGAGACCCAGTACTTC. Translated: CASSTTGQSYQETQYF.

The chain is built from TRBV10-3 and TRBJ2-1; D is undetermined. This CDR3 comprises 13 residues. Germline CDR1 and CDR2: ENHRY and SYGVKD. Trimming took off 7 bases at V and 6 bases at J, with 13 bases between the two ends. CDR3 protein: CAINSEYINEQFF. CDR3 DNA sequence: TGTGCCATCAACAGCGAGTATATCAATGAGCAGTTCTTC.

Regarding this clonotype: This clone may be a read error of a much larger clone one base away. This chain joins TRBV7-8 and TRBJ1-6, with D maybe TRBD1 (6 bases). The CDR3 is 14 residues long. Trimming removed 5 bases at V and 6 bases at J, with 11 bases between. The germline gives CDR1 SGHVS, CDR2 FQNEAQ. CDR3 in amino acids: CASSAARGNSPLHF. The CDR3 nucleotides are TGTGCCAGCAGCGCGGCCAGGGGTAATTCACCCCTCCACTTT.

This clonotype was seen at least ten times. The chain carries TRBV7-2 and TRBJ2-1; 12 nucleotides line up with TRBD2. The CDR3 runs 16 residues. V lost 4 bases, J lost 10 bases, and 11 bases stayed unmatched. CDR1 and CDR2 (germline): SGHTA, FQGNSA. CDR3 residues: CASSWYSSGRAGEQFF. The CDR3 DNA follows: TGTGCCAGCAGCTGGTACTCTAGCGGGAGGGCCGGGGAGCAGTTCTTC.

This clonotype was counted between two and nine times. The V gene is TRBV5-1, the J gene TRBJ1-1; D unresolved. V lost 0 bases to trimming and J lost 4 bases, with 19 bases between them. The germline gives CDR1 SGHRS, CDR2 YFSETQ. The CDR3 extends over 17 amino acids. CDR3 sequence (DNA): TGCGCCAGCAGCTTGGTAGCGCAGACCGGCTGGAGCACTGAAGCTTTCTTT. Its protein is CASSLVAQTGWSTEAFF.

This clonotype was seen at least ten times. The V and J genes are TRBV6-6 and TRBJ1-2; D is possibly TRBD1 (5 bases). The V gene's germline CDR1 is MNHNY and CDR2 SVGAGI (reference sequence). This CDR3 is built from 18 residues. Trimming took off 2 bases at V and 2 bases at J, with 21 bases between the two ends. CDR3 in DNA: TGTGCCAGCAGTTACCCGAGGGTTAGGGACCACATAAACTATGGCTACACCTTC. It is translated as CASSYPRVRDHINYGYTF.

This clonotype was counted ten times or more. The CDR3 is CASSTGDNNYGYTF. The CDR3 nucleotides read TGTGCCAGCAGCACTGGGGACAACAACTATGGCTACACCTTC. This chain connects TRBV7-9 to TRBJ1-2; a possible D gene is TRBD1 (6 bases). Germline assignment: CDR1 SEHNR and CDR2 FQNEAQ (reference sequence). Trimming shortened V by 5 bases and J by 2 bases, and 12 bases separated the two germline ends. The CDR3 runs to 14 residues.

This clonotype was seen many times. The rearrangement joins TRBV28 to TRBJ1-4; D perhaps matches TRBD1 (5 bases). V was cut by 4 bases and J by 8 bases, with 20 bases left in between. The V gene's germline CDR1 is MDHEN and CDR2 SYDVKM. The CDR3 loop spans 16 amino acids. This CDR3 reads CASSSEETVIREKLFF. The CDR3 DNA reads TGTGCCAGCAGTTCCGAAGAGACAGTAATTAGGGAAAAACTGTTTTTT.

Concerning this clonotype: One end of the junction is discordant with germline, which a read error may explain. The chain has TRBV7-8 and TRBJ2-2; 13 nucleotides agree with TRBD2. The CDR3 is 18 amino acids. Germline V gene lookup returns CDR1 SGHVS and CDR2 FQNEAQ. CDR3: CAGSPRTSGGANTGELFF. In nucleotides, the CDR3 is TGTGCCGGCAGCCCCAGGACTAGCGGGGGCGCGAACACCGGGGAGCTGTTTTTT.

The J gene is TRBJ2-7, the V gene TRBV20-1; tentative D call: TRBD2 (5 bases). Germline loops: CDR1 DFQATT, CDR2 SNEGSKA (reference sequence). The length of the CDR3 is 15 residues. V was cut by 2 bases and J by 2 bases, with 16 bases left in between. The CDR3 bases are TGCAGTGCTAGAATAGCTCGAGGGTTGGCCTACGAGCAGTACTTC. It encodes CSARIARGLAYEQYF.

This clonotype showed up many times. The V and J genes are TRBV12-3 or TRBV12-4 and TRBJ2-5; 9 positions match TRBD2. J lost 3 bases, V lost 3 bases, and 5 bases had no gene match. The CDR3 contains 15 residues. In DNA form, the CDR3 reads TGTGCCAGCAGTTTCCCGGCTAGCGGGAAAGAGACCCAGTACTTC. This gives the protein CASSFPASGKETQYF.

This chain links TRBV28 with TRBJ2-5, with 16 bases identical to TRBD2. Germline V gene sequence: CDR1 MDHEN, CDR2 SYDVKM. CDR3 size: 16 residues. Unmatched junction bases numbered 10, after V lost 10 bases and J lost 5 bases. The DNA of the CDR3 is TGTGCCATAAGCGGGACTAGCGGGAGGGCCGAGGAGACCCAGTACTTC. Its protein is CAISGTSGRAEETQYF.

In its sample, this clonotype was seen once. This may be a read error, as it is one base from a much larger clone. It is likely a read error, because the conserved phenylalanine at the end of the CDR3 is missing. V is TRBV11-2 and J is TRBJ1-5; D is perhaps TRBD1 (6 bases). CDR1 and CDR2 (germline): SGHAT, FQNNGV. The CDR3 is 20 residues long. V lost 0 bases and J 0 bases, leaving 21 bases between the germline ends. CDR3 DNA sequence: TGTGCCAGCAGCTTAGATATGGGACAAGGGGGATTGTCTAGCAATCAGCCCCAGCATCTT. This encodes CASSLDMGQGGLSSNQPQHL.

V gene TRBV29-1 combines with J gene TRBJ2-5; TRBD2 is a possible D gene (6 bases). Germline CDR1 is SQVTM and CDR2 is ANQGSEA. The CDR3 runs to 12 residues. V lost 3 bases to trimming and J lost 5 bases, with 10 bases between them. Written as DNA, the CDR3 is TGCAGCGTTGATACTAGCTTTGAGACCCAGTACTTC. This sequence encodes CSVDTSFETQYF.

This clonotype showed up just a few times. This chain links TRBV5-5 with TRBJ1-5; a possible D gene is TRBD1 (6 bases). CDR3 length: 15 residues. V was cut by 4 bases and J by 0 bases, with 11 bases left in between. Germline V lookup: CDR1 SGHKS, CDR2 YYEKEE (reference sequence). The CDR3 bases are TGTGCCAGCAGCAGGGACACGGATAGCAATCAGCCCCAGCATTTT. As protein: CASSRDTDSNQPQHF.

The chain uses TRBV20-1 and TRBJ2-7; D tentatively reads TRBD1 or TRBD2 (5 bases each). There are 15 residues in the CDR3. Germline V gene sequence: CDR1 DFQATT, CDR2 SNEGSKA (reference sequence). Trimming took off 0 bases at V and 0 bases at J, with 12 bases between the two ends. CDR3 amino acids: CSAREPGTPSYEQYF. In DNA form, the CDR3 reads TGCAGTGCTAGAGAACCCGGGACCCCCTCCTACGAGCAGTACTTC.

CDR3 in amino acids: CASGSYGYTF. The CDR3 DNA sequence: TGTGCCAGCGGCAGCTATGGCTACACCTTC. V is TRBV12-3 or TRBV12-4 and J is TRBJ1-2, with D unresolved. V was trimmed by 8 bases and J by 4 bases, leaving 5 bases between them. This CDR3 spans 10 amino acids.

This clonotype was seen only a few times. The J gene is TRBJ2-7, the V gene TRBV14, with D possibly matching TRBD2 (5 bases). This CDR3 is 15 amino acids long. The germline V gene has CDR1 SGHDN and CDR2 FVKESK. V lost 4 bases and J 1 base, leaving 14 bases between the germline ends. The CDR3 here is CASSRGARQSYEQYF. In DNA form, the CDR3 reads TGTGCCAGCAGCCGGGGAGCGCGACAATCCTACGAGCAGTACTTC.

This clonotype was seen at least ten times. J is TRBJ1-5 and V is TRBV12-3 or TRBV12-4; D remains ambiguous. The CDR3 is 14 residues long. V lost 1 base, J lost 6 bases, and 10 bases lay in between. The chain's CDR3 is CASSLGGEGQPQHF. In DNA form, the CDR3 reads TGTGCCAGCAGTTTAGGGGGTGAAGGTCAGCCCCAGCATTTT.

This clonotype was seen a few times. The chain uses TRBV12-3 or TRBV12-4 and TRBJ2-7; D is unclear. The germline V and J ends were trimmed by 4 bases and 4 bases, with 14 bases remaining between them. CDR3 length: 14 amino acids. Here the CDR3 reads CASSSTPVRYEQYF. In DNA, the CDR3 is TGTGCCAGCAGTTCCACGCCTGTGCGGTACGAGCAGTACTTC.

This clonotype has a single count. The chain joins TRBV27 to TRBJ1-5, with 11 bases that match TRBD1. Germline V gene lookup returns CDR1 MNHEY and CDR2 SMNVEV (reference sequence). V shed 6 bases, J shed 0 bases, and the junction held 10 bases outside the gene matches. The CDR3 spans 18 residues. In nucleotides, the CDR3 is TGTGCCAGCAGACCCGGGACAGGGGGATTACTTAGCAATCAGCCCCAGCATTTT. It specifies CASRPGTGGLLSNQPQHF.